Each of the 18 T cell receptor beta chains below was sequenced from the same sample in a study of blood T cell repertoires in COVID-19. Only in-frame clones appear in the TCRdb table, and some are missing; sequencing was by immunoSEQ multiplex PCR. The table records 150,000 to 200,000 clones, 70% to 90% of them present only once. Input material: peripheral blood. These receptors originate from a woman in her twenties or thirties with active or convalescent COVID-19.

This clone was detected only once. The rearrangement uses TRBV2 and TRBJ2-6; 9 bases match TRBD1. Germline assignment: CDR1 SNHLY and CDR2 FYNNEI. J was trimmed by 0 bases and V by 6 bases; bases with no gene match: 6. The CDR3 totals 17 residues. CDR3 in amino acids: CASRAGTGSSGANVLTF. CDR3 coding DNA: TGTGCCAGCAGGGCCGGGACAGGGAGCTCTGGGGCCAACGTCCTGACTTTC.

The rearrangement links TRBV14 to TRBJ1-1, with D possibly TRBD1 on 5 matching bases. V lost 1 base, J lost 2 bases, and 14 bases lay in between. Germline values: CDR1 SGHDN, CDR2 FVKESK. The CDR3 sequence is 16 residues long. CDR3 sequence (DNA): TGTGCCAGCAGCCAAGTTAAAGGGACTCTAAACACTGAAGCTTTCTTT. It translates to CASSQVKGTLNTEAFF.

This sequence joins TRBV28 and TRBJ2-7; 9 bases align to TRBD1. This CDR3 region has 16 residues. V trimming: 4 bases; J trimming: 3 bases; junction bases outside the gene matches: 10. Germline V gives CDR1 MDHEN, CDR2 SYDVKM. The CDR3 region has the DNA TGTGCCAGCAGTTCCGCCGGGACAGGGATTTTCTACGAGCAGTACTTC. It is translated as CASSSAGTGIFYEQYF.

This clone has a single count. The genes are TRBV4-1 and TRBJ2-7; D gene uncertain. V shed 4 bases and J shed 5 bases, with 15 bases lying between them. CDR1 MGHRA and CDR2 YSYEKL come from the germline V gene. CDR3 size: 14 residues. In DNA, the CDR3 is TGCGCCAGCAGCCCCCTAAATTCCCCCCACGAGCAGTACTTC. Translating it yields CASSPLNSPHEQYF.

V is TRBV9 and J is TRBJ2-1; TRBD2 agrees at 12 bases. The CDR3 extends over 19 amino acids. The germline CDR1 and CDR2 sequences are SGDLS and YYNGEE. V lost 0 bases to trimming and J lost 7 bases; unmatched junction nucleotides: 14. CDR3 coding DNA: TGTGCCAGCAGCGTAGGGACTAGCGGGATGGGCCCCTTTAAAAATGAGCAGTTCTTC. This sequence encodes CASSVGTSGMGPFKNEQFF.

The chain links TRBV5-6 to TRBJ2-5; a weak D match, TRBD1 (5 bases). This CDR3 region has 14 residues. CDR1 and CDR2 (germline): SGHDT, YYEEEE. Trimming removed 2 bases at V and 5 bases at J, with 13 bases between. CDR3 coding DNA: TGTGCCAGCAGCTTCGGACACTCAGCCGAGACCCAGTACTTC. Encoded protein: CASSFGHSAETQYF.

V gene TRBV6-5 combines with J gene TRBJ2-7; perhaps TRBD1 as D (6 bases). V lost 10 bases and J lost 4, with 17 bases in between. CDR1 and CDR2 (germline): MNHEY, SVGAGI. The CDR3 has 13 residues. The CDR3 DNA sequence: TGTGCCACCTTCTCCGGGACACCATACGAGCAGTACTTC. Translated: CATFSGTPYEQYF.

The genes are TRBV6-6 and TRBJ1-1, with D maybe TRBD1 (6 bases). The CDR3 has 13 residues. Germline values: CDR1 MNHNY, CDR2 SVGAGI (reference sequence). The ends were cut back, 5 bases at V and 5 bases at J, with 12 bases in the middle. As DNA, the CDR3 is TGTGCCAGCAGTAACAGGGTGGGAACTGAAGCTTTCTTT. The encoded protein is CASSNRVGTEAFF.

This chain links TRBV5-1 with TRBJ2-5, with D possibly TRBD2 on 5 matching bases. Between the trimmed V and J ends, which lost 0 bases and 0 bases, there was a span of 12 bases. The CDR3 contains 16 residues. CDR1 is SGHRS and CDR2 is YFSETQ in the germline V gene. CDR3 DNA sequence: TGCGCCAGCAGCTTGGTAGTGAGGAGGTACCAAGAGACCCAGTACTTC. Amino acids: CASSLVVRRYQETQYF.

CDR3 nucleotide sequence: TGCGCCAGCAGCTTGGCCGAACCGGGTACCTACGAGCAGTACTTC. It translates to CASSLAEPGTYEQYF. The chain links TRBV5-1 to TRBJ2-7; D not certain. The CDR3 length is 15 residues. The V gene lost 0 bases and the J gene lost 2 bases, with 12 bases spanning the gap. Per the germline V gene, CDR1 is SGHRS and CDR2 is YFSETQ.

The rearrangement joins TRBV13 to TRBJ2-7; TRBD2 matches 7 bases. Losses at the gene ends were 5 bases for V and 0 bases for J; bases not matched to a gene: 1. The CDR3 totals 13 residues. Per the germline V gene, CDR1 is PRHDT and CDR2 is FYEKMQ (reference sequence). The CDR3 protein is CASSREGSYEQYF. The DNA for the CDR3 is TGTGCCAGCAGCAGGGAGGGCTCCTACGAGCAGTACTTC.

The CDR3 is CASSLLYNEQFF. For the CDR3, the DNA is TGTGCCAGCAGCTTACTGTACAATGAGCAGTTCTTC. The V and J genes are TRBV11-3 and TRBJ2-1; D gene unclear. The CDR3 consists of 12 residues. Trimming pared 2 bases from V and 4 bases from J, leaving 3 bases between. Germline CDR1 reads SGHNT; CDR2 reads YENEEA.

The chain couples TRBV2 to TRBJ1-2; the D is unclear. The CDR3 length is 12 residues. Germline-derived CDR1 and CDR2 are SNHLY and FYNNEI. Trimming cost V 4 bases and J 3 bases, with 6 bases left between them. This CDR3 is CASSANYYGYTF. The CDR3 nucleotides read TGTGCCAGCAGTGCCAACTACTATGGCTACACCTTC. The entire variable domain, with the rest obtained from reference TRBV2 and TRBJ1-2, is as follows: EPEVTQTPSHQVTQMGQEVILRCVPISNHLYFYWYRQILGQKVEFLVSFYNNEISEKSEIFDDQFSVERPDGSNFTLKIRSTKLEDSAMYFCASSANYYGYTFGSGTRLTVV.

The chain employs TRBV6-5 and TRBJ1-6; 7 positions agree with TRBD1. V gave up 0 bases and J gave up 5 bases; unmatched junction bases: 1. The CDR3 spans 15 residues. Germline CDR1 reads MNHEY; CDR2 reads SVGAGI. The CDR3 coding sequence is TGTGCCAGCAGTTACTCGACAGGGAATAATTCACCCCTCCACTTT. It translates to CASSYSTGNNSPLHF.

This clone was seen only once. This sequence joins TRBV18 and TRBJ1-1; 7 bases fit TRBD1. Germline CDR1 and CDR2: KGHSH and LQKENI. The CDR3 contains 14 residues. V lost 4 bases to trimming and J lost 7 bases; unmatched junction nucleotides: 9. CDR3 bases: TGTGCCAGCTCACTGACGCCCAGGACAGGTGAAGCTTTCTTT. Translation gives CASSLTPRTGEAFF. The full variable domain, in which reference TRBV18 and TRBJ1-1 provide the parts outside the CDR3, is NAGVMQNPRHLVRRRGQEARLRCSPMKGHSHVYWYRQLPEEGLKFMVYLQKENIIDESGMPKERFSAEFPKEGPSILRIQQVVRGDSAAYFCASSLTPRTGEAFFGQGTRLTVV.

The chain uses TRBV15 and TRBJ1-1, with 10 bases matching TRBD1. V was pared by 0 bases and J by 1 base, with 11 bases of the junction left unmatched. The CDR3 runs 19 residues. The germline V gene encodes CDR1 LNHNV and CDR2 YYDKDF (reference sequence). In DNA form, the CDR3 reads TGTGCCACCAGCAGAGATCAAATGGGACAGGGGACAAGGAACACTGAAGCTTTCTTT. Residues: CATSRDQMGQGTRNTEAFF. The whole variable domain, remainder taken from reference TRBV15 and TRBJ1-1, is DAMVIQNPRYQVTQFGKPVTLSCSQTLNHNVMYWYQQKSSQAPKLLFHYYDKDFNNEADTPDNFQSRRPNTSFCFLDIRSPGLGDTAMYLCATSRDQMGQGTRNTEAFFGQGTRLTVV.

The chain carries TRBV27 and TRBJ2-7, with TRBD2 identical over 8 bases. The germline V gene has CDR1 MNHEY and CDR2 SMNVEV (reference sequence). The V and J ends lost 4 bases and 5 bases, in that order; junction bases with no gene match: 7. This CDR3 comprises 14 residues. DNA for the CDR3: TGTGCCAGCAGTTCGTCACTACTAGCGGACGAGCAGTACTTC. Translation: CASSSSLLADEQYF.

The chain employs TRBV5-4 and TRBJ2-3, with 7 nucleotides matching TRBD2. Germline CDR1 reads SGHNT; CDR2 reads YYREEE (reference sequence). Trimming took 1 base from V and 1 from J; bases not matched to a gene: 3. The CDR3 is made up of 15 amino acids. CDR3 region: CASSLWAGGTDTQYF. The CDR3 DNA follows: TGTGCCAGCAGCTTGTGGGCGGGGGGCACAGATACGCAGTATTTT.